The source of this T cell receptor (beta chain) is a study of shared clonotypes between healthy human individuals. Only in-frame clones appear in the TCRdb table, and some are missing; sequencing was by immunoSEQ multiplex PCR. The table lists about 2.4 million clones, 93% of them singletons. Germline loops: CDR1 MNHEY, CDR2 SMNVEV (reference sequence). V lost 5 bases to trimming and J lost 1 base, with 13 bases between them. This CDR3 region has 15 residues. The sequencing sample was made of naive CD4+ T cells from PBMCs. Subset indicated: CD45RA+ positively selected. This TCR derives from a man younger than 35 in good health. Some clones in this sample may be carry-over from other donors' samples. The chain combines TRBV27 with TRBJ2-3; no firm D call. As DNA, the CDR3 is TGTGCCAGCAGTAGACACAGATCGGGCACAGATACGCAGTATTTT. Its translation is CASSRHRSGTDTQYF.